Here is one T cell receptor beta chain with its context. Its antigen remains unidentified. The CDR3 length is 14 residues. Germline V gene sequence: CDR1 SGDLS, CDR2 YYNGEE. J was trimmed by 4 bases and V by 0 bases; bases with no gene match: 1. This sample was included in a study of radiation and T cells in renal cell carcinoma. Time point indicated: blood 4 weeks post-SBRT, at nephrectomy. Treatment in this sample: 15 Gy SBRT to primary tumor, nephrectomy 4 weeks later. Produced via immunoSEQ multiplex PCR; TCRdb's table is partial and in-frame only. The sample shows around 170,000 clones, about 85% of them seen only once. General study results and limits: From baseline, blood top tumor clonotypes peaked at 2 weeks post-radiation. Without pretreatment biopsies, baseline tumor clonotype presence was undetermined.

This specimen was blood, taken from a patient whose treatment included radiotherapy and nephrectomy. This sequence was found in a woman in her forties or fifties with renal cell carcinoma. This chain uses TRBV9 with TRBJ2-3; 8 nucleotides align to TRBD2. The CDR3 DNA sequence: TGTGCCAGCAGCGTAGTCGGGGGGGCAGATACGCAGTATTTT. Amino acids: CASSVVGGADTQYF.